This note documents a single T cell receptor beta chain sequence. The antigen it recognizes is unknown. No much larger clone is present one base from it, and per-base qualities are unavailable. These data belong to a study of shared clonotypes between healthy human individuals (dated by TCRdb to 2020 to 2022). Describing the broader study: The cohort comprised a couple of women and three men aged 18 to 49 years. For each donor, CD4 naive and CD4 memory were each given three plates, CD8 naive was given two plates, and CD8 memory was given one plate. To estimate repertoire size and how much clonotype sharing occurs between individuals, the study deeply sequenced the blood TCR repertoires of a handful of healthy adults. Different laboratories and diverse techniques were used to prepare libraries and sequence TCR repertoires, to increase sequencing depth and limit assay-specific biases. Per donor, leukapheresis produced somewhere between about 0.8 and 9 billion PBMCs. The paper as a whole reports these results and caveats: Sampling was restricted to blood, and TCR repertoires in tissue are likely to differ from TCR repertoires in blood. Compared with non-shared clonotypes, the clonotypes found in all four sorted-subset donors had higher generation probabilities. Even with the large sequencing depth, rarefaction of the sorted-subset datasets indicated that sequencing was incomplete. When several donors were compared, the shared fraction of clonotypes was roughly 5% for naive CD4, 3.5% for naive CD8, roughly 2.5% for memory CD4, and 0.4% for memory CD8. Because the study included only a small number of donors, the genetic and exposure-history diversity represented was limited. Based on pairwise subsampling, the degree of clonotype sharing among donors was expected to be affected by sequencing depth. Larger estimated clonotype richness was generally found for naive subsets than for memory subsets.

TCR CDR3 regions were amplified from genomic DNA by multiplex PCR using the deep immunoSEQ assay. Extracted genomic DNA from each cell subset was spread evenly across all wells of several immunoSEQ 96-well plates, with each plate serving as a replicate. For sorted subsets, about 210 ng of genomic DNA, equivalent to some 30,000 T cell genomes, went into each replicate PCR. The purified libraries were quantified using a Qubit 3.0 fluorometer, sized with a Bioanalyzer 2100, and then quantified again using the KAPA Library Quantification kit. Each immunoSEQ 96-well plate was sequenced on its own single-read 150-cycle Illumina NextSeq 550 flow cell. In the paper's pipeline: Because only junctional sequences without quality scores were contained in the immunoSEQ output, filtering matching that applied to full-length reads could not be performed. Sequences were annotated with PyIR, a Python wrapper for IgBLAST v1.9, using IMGT germline references to assign V/J genes and CDR3. Any read was removed if the V/J assignment was weak (E-value above 1e-6), the CDR3 was missing, or the read contained stop codons, out-of-frame junctions, or ambiguous translated residues. A V3J clonotype was defined by an identical inferred V gene, J gene, and CDR3 amino acid sequence. Percentage overlap between repertoires was calculated by dividing the number of shared unique clonotypes by the size of the smaller repertoire. RTK rarefaction, the Chao1 estimator, and Recon v2.1 estimates of unobserved clonotypes were used to assess repertoire richness. OLGA was used to compute generation probabilities for all TCRbeta clonotypes that the gDNA method yielded from a few donors. TCRdb obtained this table from immuneACCESS and retained in-frame rearrangements with V and J assigned. These tables miss some clones; where compared with another copy, unresolved V genes account for less than half of the shortfall, and the remainder is unexplained. From that table come the V and J calls and clone size; the DNA was used to work out D and trimming. The sample table holds roughly 2.6 million clones, of which about 92% were seen once. The leading ten clones occupy over 0.12% of the sample.

Trimming costs V 5 bases and J 5 bases, and their ends lie 13 bases apart. The CDR3 has 14 amino acids, counting the end cysteine and phenylalanine. Only CDR3 DNA is held: 42 bases, read in frame from base 1. CDR1 is given as SGHTA and CDR2 as FQGNSA, both from the germline V gene. Healthy HIV-negative adults with no recently reported acute infections or vaccinations were included as donors. Every donor was a Caucasian adult residing in Nashville, Tennessee, USA. CD4+ T cells were enriched through magnetic negative selection, after which naive cells were positively selected on CD45RA and the remaining negative fraction served as the memory subset. After blood collection by leukapheresis, PBMCs were isolated using Ficoll-Histopaque density gradient centrifugation and then cryopreserved in the vapor phase of liquid nitrogen. Analytical flow cytometry was used to check the purity and quantity of every magnetically sorted T cell population. From each sorted fraction, genomic DNA was isolated and quantified by UV absorbance on a Nanodrop 2000c.

Recombination connected TRBV7-2 to TRBJ2-1, with the D gene too uncertain to name. The origin of this receptor is a man between 18 and 29 years old in good health. The specimen was naive CD4+ T cells sorted from blood. The sample's cell subset or site label is to be understood as: CD45RA+ positively selected. The nucleotide sequence reads TGTGCCAGCAGCCCGTCCCTATGGGACAATGAGCAGTTCTTC. It translates as CASSPSLWDNEQFF.